The 21 T cell receptor beta chains below come from one sample, sequenced in a study of Graves' ophthalmopathy and Graves' hyperthyroidism. Amplification from RNA transcripts yielded the TCR beta CDR3 regions. RT-PCR in the first round used HTBI primers; a second-round multiplex PCR followed. In TCRdb, the multiplex PCR reads were re-called with MiXCR into one record per CDR3 protein. The data hold around 1,000,000 distinct CDR3 sequences, with about 38% observed a single time. The specimen sequenced was peripheral blood or thyroid tissue (not recorded which). The receptors originated from an adult man with Graves' hyperthyroidism.

With regard to this clonotype: Without the conserved terminal phenylalanine or tryptophan, this CDR3 likely stems from a read error. No DNA is shown, since the ends of the CDR3 on it are uncertain; the CDR3 is the one TCRdb lists. J is TRBJ1-6 and V is TRBV7-9. The CDR3 has 10 residues if both end residues are counted. Germline values: CDR1 SEHNR, CDR2 FQNEAQ (reference sequence). CDR3: CASSPRPPET.

This clonotype was recorded many times. V gene TRBV12-3 or TRBV12-4 combines with J gene TRBJ2-7; 10 nucleotides match TRBD1. The CDR3 runs 15 residues. With V trimmed by 6 bases and J by 5 bases, 10 bases remained unmatched. As DNA, the CDR3 is TGTGCCAGCAGCTCGGGACAGGGGTGGACTAACGAGCAGTACTTC. As protein: CASSSGQGWTNEQYF.

The chain couples TRBV5-4 to TRBJ1-1; D is possibly TRBD1 (5 bases). Germline V CDR1 and CDR2: SGHNT, YYREEE (reference sequence). The CDR3 length is 13 residues. Trimming shortened V by 2 bases and J by 6 bases, and 11 bases separated the two germline ends. The CDR3 sequence is CASSFMWGAEAFF. The CDR3 DNA is TGTGCCAGCAGCTTCATGTGGGGGGCTGAAGCTTTCTTT.

This clonotype was seen a few times. The DNA for the CDR3 is TGTGCCAGCAGCAGTTTCAGGGACTCCTACGAGCAGTACTTC. The encoded protein is CASSSFRDSYEQYF. This chain joins TRBV7-8 and TRBJ2-7, with D possibly matching TRBD1 (5 bases). CDR1 SGHVS and CDR2 FQNEAQ come from the germline V gene. The CDR3 contains 14 residues. Trimming cost V 5 bases and J 0 bases, with 11 bases left between them.

This clonotype has just a few counts. V usage is TRBV15 and J usage is TRBJ2-5; no clear D. This CDR3 is 14 amino acids long. Germline values: CDR1 LNHNV, CDR2 YYDKDF (reference sequence). Trimming pared 5 bases from V and 5 bases from J, leaving 15 bases between. The CDR3 sequence: CATSFRVAVETQYF. In nucleotides, the CDR3 is TGTGCCACCAGCTTCCGGGTTGCAGTGGAGACCCAGTACTTC. Variable domain in full (rest from reference TRBV15 and TRBJ2-5): DAMVIQNPRYQVTQFGKPVTLSCSQTLNHNVMYWYQQKSSQAPKLLFHYYDKDFNNEADTPDNFQSRRPNTSFCFLDIRSPGLGDTAMYLCATSFRVAVETQYFGPGTRLLVL.

This clonotype was seen only once. The CDR3 end shows no conserved phenylalanine or tryptophan, and so a read error is likely. The DNA is omitted, as the CDR3 cannot be located on it reliably, and the CDR3 follows TCRdb's listing. The V and J genes are TRBV10-3 and TRBJ2-2; the table names TRBD2, a call not compared with the DNA. The CDR3 extends over 8 residues, inclusive of both ends. Germline V gene lookup returns CDR1 ENHRY and CDR2 SYGVKD. The CDR3 loop is CAISAEVS.

This clonotype was observed many times. The rearrangement uses TRBV14 and TRBJ2-7; D may be TRBD1 (5 bases). Germline-derived CDR1 and CDR2 are SGHDN and FVKESK. The ends were cut back, 4 bases at V and 0 bases at J, with 10 bases in the middle. CDR3 length equals 14 residues. The DNA for the CDR3 is TGTGCCAGCAGCCCACGGACAAACTCCTACGAGCAGTACTTC. Its protein product is CASSPRTNSYEQYF.

This clonotype was counted many times. The rearrangement links TRBV7-8 to TRBJ1-6, with TRBD1 matching over 8 bases. The germline V gene encodes CDR1 SGHVS and CDR2 FQNEAQ. J lost 6 bases, V lost 6 bases, and 7 bases had no gene match. The CDR3 is made up of 15 amino acids. In DNA, the CDR3 is TGTGCCAGCAGGCCCCAGGGGGCATCTAATTCACCCCTCCACTTT. This encodes CASRPQGASNSPLHF.

The V call is TRBV10-2, the J call TRBJ2-7; no definite D call. V was pared by 9 bases and J by 3 bases, with 24 bases between. The CDR3 totals 16 residues. Germline CDR1 reads WSHSY; CDR2 reads SAAADI. The CDR3: CASSIGRAPSLYEQYF. CDR3 sequence (DNA): TGCGCCAGTAGTATAGGCCGGGCACCTTCCCTCTACGAGCAGTACTTC.

This clonotype was recorded many times. The rearrangement joins TRBV6-5 to TRBJ1-2, with D possibly being TRBD1 (5 bases). CDR3 length: 14 residues. Trimming removed 0 bases at V and 6 bases at J, with 11 bases between. CDR1 is MNHEY, CDR2 SVGAGI, per germline. CDR3 protein: CASSYSRQGNGYTF. The CDR3 DNA reads as TGTGCCAGCAGTTACTCCAGGCAGGGTAATGGCTACACCTTC.

The CDR3 protein is CASSEFPGATNEKLFF. The CDR3 DNA follows: TGTGCCAGCAGTGAATTCCCGGGAGCAACTAATGAAAAACTGTTTTTT. The chain uses TRBV25-1 and TRBJ1-4; no clear D gene. Trimming took off 1 base at V and 0 bases at J, with 9 bases between the two ends. Germline CDR1 MGHDK, CDR2 SYGVNS. The CDR3 loop spans 16 amino acids.

This clonotype was seen many times. The chain is built from TRBV10-3 and TRBJ2-5, with D tentatively TRBD2 (6 bases). Germline V gene lookup returns CDR1 ENHRY and CDR2 SYGVKD. V gave up 0 bases and J gave up 4 bases, with 12 bases separating them. This CDR3 comprises 15 residues. The CDR3 nucleotides are TGTGCCATCAGTGAGTCGCGTCAGGGAGGAGAGACCCAGTACTTC. Its translation: CAISESRQGGETQYF.

This clonotype was recorded many times. The V gene is TRBV20-1, the J gene TRBJ1-3; possible D gene TRBD1, 5 bases. This CDR3 region has 12 residues. With 6 bases removed from V and 4 bases from J, the gap between germline ends came to 10 bases. Germline V CDR1 and CDR2: DFQATT, SNEGSKA (reference sequence). For the CDR3, the DNA is TGCAGTGCGGGCAGGGTCGGAAACACCATATATTTT. Protein sequence: CSAGRVGNTIYF.

This clonotype was recorded at least ten times. The J gene is TRBJ2-5, the V gene TRBV6-5; a possible D gene is TRBD2 (6 bases). This CDR3 contains 15 residues. CDR1 and CDR2 from the germline V gene are MNHEY and SVGAGI. The V end lost 6 bases, the J end lost 5 bases, and 19 bases lay between the germline ends. CDR3: CASSLPTSFGETQYF. The CDR3 nucleotides are TGTGCCAGCAGCCTTCCCACTAGCTTCGGGGAGACCCAGTACTTC.

The V gene is TRBV29-1, the J gene TRBJ1-1; D is unclear. The CDR3 totals 11 residues. Germline V gene sequence: CDR1 SQVTM, CDR2 ANQGSEA. Trimming took off 5 bases at V and 1 base at J, with 5 bases between the two ends. This CDR3 reads CSVNANTEAFF. The CDR3 DNA follows: TGCAGCGTTAATGCGAACACTGAAGCTTTCTTT. The whole variable domain, remainder taken from reference TRBV29-1 and TRBJ1-1, is SAVISQKPSRDICQRGTSLTIQCQVDSQVTMMFWYRQQPGQSLTLIATANQGSEATYESGFVIDKFPISRPNLTFSTLTVSNMSPEDSSIYLCSVNANTEAFFGQGTRLTVV.

This clonotype has a count of ten or more. The CDR3 spells CASSPGATSYGYTF. DNA for the CDR3: TGTGCCAGCAGTCCCGGGGCCACCAGTTATGGCTACACCTTC. This chain joins TRBV12-3 or TRBV12-4 and TRBJ1-2, with TRBD1 as a possible D gene (5 bases). This CDR3 contains 14 residues. V lost 5 bases, J lost 5 bases, and 15 bases lay in between.

This clonotype has a count of ten or more. The rearrangement joins TRBV24-1 to TRBJ2-5, with 8 bases matching TRBD2. The CDR3 loop spans 16 amino acids. With V trimmed by 7 bases and J by 4 bases, 13 bases remained unmatched. The germline gives CDR1 KGHDR, CDR2 SFDVKD. The CDR3: CATSPSQRGGGETQYF. In DNA, the CDR3 is TGTGCCACCAGCCCATCCCAACGGGGGGGTGGAGAGACCCAGTACTTC.

This clonotype was picked up many times. The CDR3 DNA sequence: TGTGCCAGCCACAGGGTGGGGGCCACTGAAGCTTTCTTT. It encodes CASHRVGATEAFF. J is TRBJ1-1 and V is TRBV7-9; a possible D gene is TRBD1 (6 bases). Germline V gene lookup returns CDR1 SEHNR and CDR2 FQNEAQ (reference sequence). This CDR3 is 13 amino acids long. Trimming left V 8 bases short and J 4 bases short, with 14 bases between.

V and J are TRBV6-2 or TRBV6-3 and TRBJ1-2; possibly TRBD1 for D (5 bases). V was trimmed by 5 bases and J by 3 bases, leaving 10 bases between them. CDR1 is MNHEY, CDR2 SVGEGT, per germline. This CDR3 is 13 amino acids long. The CDR3 spells CASSDDSYYGYTF. The CDR3 bases are TGTGCCAGCAGTGACGACAGCTACTATGGCTACACCTTC.

This clonotype has a count of ten or more. The V call is TRBV20-1, the J call TRBJ2-5, with TRBD2 identical over 10 bases. The length of the CDR3 is 16 residues. Germline loops: CDR1 DFQATT, CDR2 SNEGSKA (reference sequence). Losses at the gene ends were 0 bases for V and 5 bases for J; bases not matched to a gene: 9. The CDR3 here is CSARDWLAGVLETQYF. For the CDR3, the DNA is TGCAGTGCTAGAGATTGGCTAGCGGGAGTGTTGGAGACCCAGTACTTC.

The chain uses TRBV10-3 and TRBJ1-1; tentative D call: TRBD1 (6 bases). There are 13 residues in the CDR3. The germline gives CDR1 ENHRY, CDR2 SYGVKD. V gave up 2 bases and J gave up 5 bases, with 9 bases separating them. CDR3 in DNA: TGTGCCATCAGTGAGGAAACAGGGACTGAAGCTTTCTTT. Its translation: CAISEETGTEAFF.